The rows below give T cell receptor beta chains drawn from one sample of a study of control samples from healthy donors and cancer patients. Clones were read by immunoSEQ multiplex PCR, and TCRdb kept only the in-frame ones, dropping some. The profile shows 130,000 or so clones, around 87% of them singletons. Sequencing was carried out using blood. All receptors derive from a man aged 55 to 70 in good health. The CDR3 runs from the conserved cysteine through the conserved F or W. The D gene is left open where the match is weak. Only some rows state a clone size, as once, few, many or a class for expanded clones.

j_call	v_call	cdr3_length	clone_size	d_call	cdr3_nt	cdr3_aa
TRBJ2-6	TRBV28	17	-	TRBD1	TGTGCCAGCAGTCCACCCGGGACAGGGGCCGGGGCCAACGTCCTGACTTTC	CASSPPGTGAGANVLTF
TRBJ1-3	TRBV6-6	14	-	-	TGTGCCAGCAGTTTGACAGCTGGCGGAAACACCATATATTTT	CASSLTAGGNTIYF
TRBJ1-6	TRBV25-1	15	-	-	TGTGCCAGCAGTCTTGGTTCAGGCGGAGCTTCACCCCTCCACTTT	CASSLGSGGASPLHF
TRBJ2-7	TRBV6-6	13	-	-	TGTGCCAGCAGTTACGCCAGGTACTACGAGCAGTACTTC	CASSYARYYEQYF
TRBJ2-1	TRBV7-2	15	-	TRBD2	TGTGCCAGCAGCTTCGGACTAGCGGGGGGCCGTGAGCAGTTCTTC	CASSFGLAGGREQFF
TRBJ2-3	TRBV11-2	16	-	TRBD2	TGTGCCAGCAGCTTGCCAGCGGGGGGGCCGACAGATACGCAGTATTTT	CASSLPAGGPTDTQYF
TRBJ2-7	TRBV7-9	16	few	-	TGTGCCAGCAGCTCTCCCGAGTGGCAGGGGGGCTACGAGCAGTACTTC	CASSSPEWQGGYEQYF
TRBJ1-1	TRBV4-2	15	-	-	TGTGCCAGCAGCCAAGACGCCGGACAGCACACTGAAGCTTTCTTT	CASSQDAGQHTEAFF
TRBJ1-2	TRBV24-1	13	-	-	TGTGCCACCTCCCCCCAGAGTAACTATGGCTACACCTTC	CATSPQSNYGYTF
TRBJ2-3	TRBV2	15	-	TRBD1	TGTGCCAGCAGGAGACAGGGAGCTAGCACAGATACGCAGTATTTT	CASRRQGASTDTQYF
TRBJ1-5	TRBV24-1	17	-	-	TGTGCCACCAGTGACCCAAGCGAGGCAGCCGGGGGTCAGCCCCAGCATTTT	CATSDPSEAAGGQPQHF
TRBJ1-1	TRBV7-2	14	-	TRBD1	TGTGCCAGCAGCTCACAGGGGAAGCACACTGAAGCTTTCTTT	CASSSQGKHTEAFF
TRBJ2-7	TRBV7-2	15	-	TRBD1	TGTGCCAGCAGCTTAGCCTTTCGGGACAGCTACGAGCAGTACTTC	CASSLAFRDSYEQYF
TRBJ2-3	TRBV7-9	16	once	TRBD2	TGTGCCAGCAGCTTTAGCGGGGGCCTGGGTACAGATACGCAGTATTTT	CASSFSGGLGTDTQYF
TRBJ1-1	TRBV29-1	13	-	TRBD1	TGCAGCGTTGAAACAGGGGGCCGGGGTGAAGCTTTCTTT	CSVETGGRGEAFF
TRBJ1-2	TRBV28	12	-	TRBD1	TGTGCCAGCAGTTTGGGACAGGGGGCGCGGACCTTC	CASSLGQGARTF
TRBJ1-4	TRBV7-9	15	-	-	TGTGCCAGCAGCTTTGACGGGGGCGAAACAGAAAAACTGTTTTTT	CASSFDGGETEKLFF
TRBJ2-3	TRBV5-8	15	-	-	TGTGCCAGCAGCTTGGGGGGGATTAAAGCAGATACGCAGTATTTT	CASSLGGIKADTQYF
TRBJ1-4	TRBV28	12	few	-	TGTGCCAGCAGTTTTGTGGGTGAAAAACTGTTTTTT	CASSFVGEKLFF
TRBJ1-1	TRBV10-3	15	-	-	TGTGCCATCAGTGAGTCGAAGGGTTTGAACACTGAAGCTTTCTTT	CAISESKGLNTEAFF
TRBJ1-2	TRBV7-2	14	-	-	TGTGCCAGCAGCTTAGCGGCAGGGCCGGGCGGCTACACCTTC	CASSLAAGPGGYTF
TRBJ2-1	TRBV11-2	15	-	TRBD2	TGTGCCAGCAGCTTTCAAGCGGGGGGGCTCGGTGAGCAGTTCTTC	CASSFQAGGLGEQFF
TRBJ1-5	TRBV3-1/TRBV3-2	16	few	-	TGTGCCAGCAGCCAAGATAGCGGGTCGAGCAATCAGCCCCAGCATTTT	CASSQDSGSSNQPQHF
TRBJ2-3	TRBV3-1/TRBV3-2	14	-	-	TGTGCCAGCAGCCAAGTGGGCGGACGAGATACGCAGTATTTT	CASSQVGGRDTQYF
TRBJ1-3	TRBV7-9	16	-	-	TGTGCCAGCAGCTTAGATTTCGCCTACTCTGGAAACACCATATATTTT	CASSLDFAYSGNTIYF
TRBJ2-2	TRBV24-1	14	few	TRBD1	TGTGCCACCAGCCCACAGGGGTTGGCCGGGGAGCTGTTTTTT	CATSPQGLAGELFF
TRBJ1-6	TRBV5-1	14	-	-	TGCGCCAGCAGCCGGGAGGGGGGCAATTCACCCCTCCACTTT	CASSREGGNSPLHF
TRBJ1-2	TRBV11-2	13	-	-	TGTGCCAGCAGCAGGGACACTAACTATGGCTACACCTTC	CASSRDTNYGYTF
TRBJ1-6	TRBV9	16	-	-	TGTGCCAGCAGCCCCCGGACGGGGGTTGAGGGGTCACCCCTCCACTTT	CASSPRTGVEGSPLHF
TRBJ1-2	TRBV28	13	-	-	TGTGCCAGCAGTGGGGGGCTTAGCTATGGCTACACCTTC	CASSGGLSYGYTF
TRBJ1-1	TRBV5-1	15	-	-	TGCGTCAGCAGCTTGTTATTTGCCGAAAACACTGAAGCTTTCTTT	CVSSLLFAENTEAFF
TRBJ2-1	TRBV28	15	-	-	TGTGCCGGATCGAGGGGTTCCTTTAGTAACAATGAGCAGTTCTTC	CAGSRGSFSNNEQFF
TRBJ1-4	TRBV2	15	-	TRBD1	TGTGCCAGCAGACAACAGGGGGCGCCCAATGAAAAACTGTTTTTT	CASRQQGAPNEKLFF
TRBJ1-3	TRBV7-8	13	once	-	TGTGCCAGCAGCTTAAGCCATGGAAACACCATATATTTT	CASSLSHGNTIYF
TRBJ1-5	TRBV6-5	15	-	-	TGTGCCAGCAGTTACTCGTTTGGGTCAGGGCAGCCCCAGCATTTT	CASSYSFGSGQPQHF
TRBJ2-7	TRBV12-3/TRBV12-4	11	-	-	TGTGCCAGCAGTTTTGGGGCAGCCCAGTACTTC	CASSFGAAQYF
TRBJ2-3	TRBV2	15	-	-	TGTGCCAGCAGTGAAAACCGGCCCCGTGGGTATACGCAGTATTTT	CASSENRPRGYTQYF
TRBJ1-5	TRBV18	15	-	TRBD1	TGTGCCAGCTCACCAATTACAGGGGTAAATCAGCCCCAGCATTTT	CASSPITGVNQPQHF
TRBJ2-5	TRBV10-3	19	-	TRBD2	TGTGCCATCAGTGGGGCGGGAGGCGGGGGGGGTGATTCCACAGAGACCCAGTACTTC	CAISGAGGGGGDSTETQYF
TRBJ2-2	TRBV4-1	15	-	-	TGCGCCAGCAGCCAAGATTATAGCTGGGGCGGGGAGCTGTTTTTT	CASSQDYSWGGELFF
TRBJ1-2	TRBV7-2	14	-	-	TGTGCCAGCAGCTTATGGCTAAGTTCCTATGGCTACACCTTC	CASSLWLSSYGYTF
TRBJ1-6	TRBV5-8	18	once	-	TGTGCCAGCAGCGTTGGACTGACGGAAAGCTCCTATAATTCACCCCTCCACTTT	CASSVGLTESSYNSPLHF
TRBJ2-7	TRBV5-1	13	-	-	TGCGCCAGCAGCTTGGCCGGGCAGAGCAAGCAGTACTTC	CASSLAGQSKQYF
TRBJ1-1	TRBV12-3/TRBV12-4	13	once	-	TGTGCCAGCAGTTTATTGGGAAGGGCTGAAGCTTTCTTT	CASSLLGRAEAFF
TRBJ2-5	TRBV3-1/TRBV3-2	18	-	TRBD1	TGTGCCAGCAGCCAGGAAATCCCCGGGACAGGATTCCAAGAGACCCAGTACTTC	CASSQEIPGTGFQETQYF
TRBJ2-7	TRBV19	15	once	-	TGTGCCAGTAGTACCTCCACCGGGGCGACATACGAGCAGTACTTC	CASSTSTGATYEQYF
TRBJ1-1	TRBV4-2	16	-	-	TGTGCCAGCAGCCAACCACCCCGGGAGGGAGACACTGAAGCTTTCTTT	CASSQPPREGDTEAFF
TRBJ1-6	TRBV18	13	-	-	TGTGCCAGCTCACCAGGGATGGATTCACCCCTCCACTTT	CASSPGMDSPLHF
TRBJ1-5	TRBV12-3/TRBV12-4	13	-	-	TGTGCCAGCAGTTGGACAGATAATCAGCCCCAGCATTTT	CASSWTDNQPQHF
TRBJ1-2	TRBV7-2	13	-	-	TGTGCCAGCAGCTTAACGCAAAGCTATGGCTACACCTTC	CASSLTQSYGYTF
TRBJ1-2	TRBV2	14	-	-	TGTGCCAGATACCTCCCTTTGGCCGGATATGGCTACACCTTC	CARYLPLAGYGYTF
TRBJ1-4	TRBV28	15	-	TRBD1	TGTGCCAGCAGACCTCCAGGGGGCGCGGGTGAAAAACTGTTTTTT	CASRPPGGAGEKLFF
TRBJ1-1	TRBV7-2	14	-	TRBD1	TGTGCCAGCAGCGCCCGGACAGGGAACACTGAAGCTTTCTTT	CASSARTGNTEAFF
TRBJ1-1	TRBV10-3	11	-	-	TGTGCCATCAGTGAGTCTATATGGGCTTTCTTT	CAISESIWAFF
TRBJ1-6	TRBV5-8	15	-	TRBD1	TGTGCCAGCAGCTTGGTGGGGACAGGGGAATCACCCCTCCACTTT	CASSLVGTGESPLHF